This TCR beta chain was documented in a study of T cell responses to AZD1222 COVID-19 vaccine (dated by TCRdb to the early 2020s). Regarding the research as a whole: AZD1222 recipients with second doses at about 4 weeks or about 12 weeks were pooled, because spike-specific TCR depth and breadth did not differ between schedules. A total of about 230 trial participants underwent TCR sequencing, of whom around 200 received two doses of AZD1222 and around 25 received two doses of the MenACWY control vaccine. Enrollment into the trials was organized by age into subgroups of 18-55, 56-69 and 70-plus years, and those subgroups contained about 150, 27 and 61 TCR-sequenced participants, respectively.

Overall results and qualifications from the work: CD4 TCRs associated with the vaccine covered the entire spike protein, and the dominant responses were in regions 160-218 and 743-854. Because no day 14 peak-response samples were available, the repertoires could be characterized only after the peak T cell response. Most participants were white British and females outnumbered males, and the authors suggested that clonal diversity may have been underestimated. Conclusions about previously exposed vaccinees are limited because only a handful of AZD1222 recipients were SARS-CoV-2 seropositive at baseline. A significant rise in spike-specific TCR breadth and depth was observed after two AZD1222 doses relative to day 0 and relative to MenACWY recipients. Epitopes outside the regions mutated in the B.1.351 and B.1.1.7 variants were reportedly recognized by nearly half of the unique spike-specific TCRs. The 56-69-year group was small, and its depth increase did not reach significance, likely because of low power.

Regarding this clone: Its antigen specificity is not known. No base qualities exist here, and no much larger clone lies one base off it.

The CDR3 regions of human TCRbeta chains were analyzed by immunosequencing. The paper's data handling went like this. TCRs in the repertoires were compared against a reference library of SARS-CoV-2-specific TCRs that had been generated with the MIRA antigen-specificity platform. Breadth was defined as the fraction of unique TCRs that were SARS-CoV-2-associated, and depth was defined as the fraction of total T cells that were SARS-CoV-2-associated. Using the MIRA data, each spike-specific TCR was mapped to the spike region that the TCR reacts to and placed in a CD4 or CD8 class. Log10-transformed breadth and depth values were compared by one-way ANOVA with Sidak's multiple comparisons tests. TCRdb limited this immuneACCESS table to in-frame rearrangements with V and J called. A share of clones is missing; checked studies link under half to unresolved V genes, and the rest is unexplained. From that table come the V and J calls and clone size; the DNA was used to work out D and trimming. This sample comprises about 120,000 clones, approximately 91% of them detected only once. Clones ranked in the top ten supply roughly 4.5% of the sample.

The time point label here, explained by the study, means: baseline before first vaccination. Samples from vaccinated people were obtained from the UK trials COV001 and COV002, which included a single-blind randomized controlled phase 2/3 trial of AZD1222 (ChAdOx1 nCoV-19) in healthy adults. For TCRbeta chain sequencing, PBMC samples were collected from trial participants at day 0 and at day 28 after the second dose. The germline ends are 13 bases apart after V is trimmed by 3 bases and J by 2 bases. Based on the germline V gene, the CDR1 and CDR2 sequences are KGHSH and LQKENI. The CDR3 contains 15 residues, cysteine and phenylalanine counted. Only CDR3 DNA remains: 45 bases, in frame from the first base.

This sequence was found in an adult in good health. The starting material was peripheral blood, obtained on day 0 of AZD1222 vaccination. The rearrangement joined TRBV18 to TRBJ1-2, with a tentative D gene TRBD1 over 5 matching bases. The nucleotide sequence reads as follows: TGTGCCAGCTCACCTGCAGGGAGCGTCAACTATGGCTACACCTTC. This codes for CASSPAGSVNYGYTF.